This TCR beta chain was recorded in a study of cytomegalovirus exposure and HLA in healthy donors. Trimming at V came to 4 bases and at J to 1 base, leaving 5 bases not matched to a gene. Germline values: CDR1 SGHRS, CDR2 YFSETQ. The CDR3 loop spans 15 amino acids. A few counts support this clone. PCR used 60 Vbeta primers and 13 Jbeta primers. Only in-frame clones appear in the TCRdb table, and some are missing; sequencing was by immunoSEQ multiplex PCR. The sample contains 95,000 to 150,000 clones, over 15% of which appear only once. The sequenced sample consisted of PBMCs. This TCR derives from a female donor in good health and CMV-seropositive. The chain recombines TRBV5-1 with TRBJ1-2; TRBD1 aligns across 9 bases. CDR3 protein: CASSGGQGGNYGYTF. The CDR3 DNA reads TGCGCCAGCAGCGGGGGACAGGGTGGTAACTATGGCTACACCTTC.